This T cell receptor (beta chain) was found in a study of lymphopenia after photon versus proton radiotherapy. TCRdb keeps only in-frame clones here, not all; method: immunoSEQ multiplex PCR. Of nearly 7,500 clones listed, just under 95% were seen once; the top ten hold 1.5% to 2%. Overall study findings and caveats: In patients who died, overall survival fell as post-nadir TCR diversity dropped more. Under photons, naive T cells and diversity fell while effector/memory populations rose. Oligoclonal CD8+ Temra expansion after nadir drove photon patients' diversity drop.

With regard to this clone: Its antigen is undetermined.

The receptor was derived from a woman in her 50s with cholangiocarcinoma. The specimen was peripheral blood, collected from a patient treated with photon-based radiotherapy.

The CDR3 reads CASSLVGRSSYEQYF. CDR3 DNA: TGTGCCAGCAGCTTAGTGGGCAGGAGCTCCTACGAGCAGTACTTC. The chain carries TRBV7-9 and TRBJ2-7, with D uncertain. Looked up from germline, CDR1 is SEHNR and CDR2 is FQNEAQ (reference sequence). Trimming shortened V by 1 base and J by 0 bases, and 10 bases separated the two germline ends. The CDR3 runs to 15 residues. Filled out from reference TRBV7-9 and TRBJ2-7, the complete variable domain reads DTGVSQNPRHKITKRGQNVTFRCDPISEHNRLYWYRQTLGQGPEFLTYFQNEAQLEKSRLLSDRFSAERPKGSFSTLEIQRTEQGDSAMYLCASSLVGRSSYEQYFGPGTRLTVT.